This entry describes one T cell receptor beta chain. The data derive from a study of CD8 T cells in Susac syndrome. RNA in amounts of roughly 0.5 to 1 ug was reverse transcribed with random hexamers. Each CDR3 protein gets one entry after TCRdb re-called the immunoSEQ multiplex PCR reads with MiXCR. The sample includes 250,000 to 300,000 distinct CDR3 sequences, approximately 90% of them seen just once. V lost 0 bases and J lost 5, with 21 bases in between. CDR3 length: 18 residues. The germline V gene encodes CDR1 SGHRS and CDR2 YFSETQ. The sequence came from a human donor with multiple sclerosis. The rearrangement joins TRBV5-1 to TRBJ2-1; D possibly corresponds to TRBD2 (5 bases). The sample taken for sequencing was CD8+ T cells from PBMCs. As DNA, the CDR3 is TGCGCCAGCAGCTTGGCCCATACTAGAAAGGGCGAAAACAATGAGCAGTTCTTC. This sequence encodes CASSLAHTRKGENNEQFF.